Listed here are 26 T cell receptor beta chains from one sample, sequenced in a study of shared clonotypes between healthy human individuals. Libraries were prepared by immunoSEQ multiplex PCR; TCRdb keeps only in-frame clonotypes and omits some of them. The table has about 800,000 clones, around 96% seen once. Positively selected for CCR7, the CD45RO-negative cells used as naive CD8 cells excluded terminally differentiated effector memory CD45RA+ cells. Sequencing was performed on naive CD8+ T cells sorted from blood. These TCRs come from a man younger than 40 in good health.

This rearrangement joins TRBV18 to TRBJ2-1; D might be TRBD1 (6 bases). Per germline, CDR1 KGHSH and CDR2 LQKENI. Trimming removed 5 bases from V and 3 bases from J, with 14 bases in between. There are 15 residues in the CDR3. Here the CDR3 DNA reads TGTGCCAGCTCATGGGGGCGCGGGTTCTACAATGAGCAGTTCTTC. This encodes CASSWGRGFYNEQFF. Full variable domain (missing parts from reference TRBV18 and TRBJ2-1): NAGVMQNPRHLVRRRGQEARLRCSPMKGHSHVYWYRQLPEEGLKFMVYLQKENIIDESGMPKERFSAEFPKEGPSILRIQQVVRGDSAAYFCASSWGRGFYNEQFFGPGTRLTVL.

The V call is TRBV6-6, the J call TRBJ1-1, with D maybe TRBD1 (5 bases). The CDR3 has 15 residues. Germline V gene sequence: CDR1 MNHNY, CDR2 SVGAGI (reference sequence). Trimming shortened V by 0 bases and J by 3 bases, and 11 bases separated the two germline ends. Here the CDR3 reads CASSYSWGRDTEAFF. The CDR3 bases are TGTGCCAGCAGTTACTCGTGGGGCAGGGACACTGAAGCTTTCTTT.

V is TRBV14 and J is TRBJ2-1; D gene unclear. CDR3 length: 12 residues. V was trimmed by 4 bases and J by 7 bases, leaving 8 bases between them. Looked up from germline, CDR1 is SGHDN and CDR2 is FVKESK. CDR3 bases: TGTGCCAGCAGCCGGCTTTTTAATGAGCAGTTCTTC. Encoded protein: CASSRLFNEQFF.

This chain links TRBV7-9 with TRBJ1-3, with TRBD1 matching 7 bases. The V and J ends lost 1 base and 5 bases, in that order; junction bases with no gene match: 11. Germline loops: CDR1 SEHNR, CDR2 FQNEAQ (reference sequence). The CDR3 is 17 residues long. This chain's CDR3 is CASSLVWDSRVRNTIYF. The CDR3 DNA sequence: TGTGCCAGCAGCTTAGTATGGGACAGCCGAGTCCGAAACACCATATATTTT.

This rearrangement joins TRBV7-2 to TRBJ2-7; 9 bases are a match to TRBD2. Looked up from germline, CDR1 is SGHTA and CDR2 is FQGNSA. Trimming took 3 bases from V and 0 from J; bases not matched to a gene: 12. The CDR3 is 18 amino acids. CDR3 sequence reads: CASSFPRSSSGSSYEQYF. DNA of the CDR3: TGTGCCAGCAGCTTCCCCCGGTCCAGTAGCGGGAGCTCCTACGAGCAGTACTTC.

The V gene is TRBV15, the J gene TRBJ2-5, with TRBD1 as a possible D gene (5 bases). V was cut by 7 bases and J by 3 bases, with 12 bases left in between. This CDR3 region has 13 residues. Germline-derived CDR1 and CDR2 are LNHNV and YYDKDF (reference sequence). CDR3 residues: CATNGQGEETQYF. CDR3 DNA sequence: TGTGCCACCAATGGTCAGGGTGAAGAGACCCAGTACTTC.

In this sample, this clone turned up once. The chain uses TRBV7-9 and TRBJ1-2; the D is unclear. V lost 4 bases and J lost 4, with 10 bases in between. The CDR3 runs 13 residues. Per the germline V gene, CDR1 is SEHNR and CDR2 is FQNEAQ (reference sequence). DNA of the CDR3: TGTGCCAGCAGCTCAGACACATTCTATGGCTACACCTTC. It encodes CASSSDTFYGYTF.

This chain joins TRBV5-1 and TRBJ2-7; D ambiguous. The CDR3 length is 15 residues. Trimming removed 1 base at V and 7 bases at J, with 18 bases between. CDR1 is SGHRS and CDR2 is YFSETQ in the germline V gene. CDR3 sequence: CASSLFGPPTSEQYF. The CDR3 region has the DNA TGCGCCAGCAGCTTGTTTGGTCCTCCCACTTCAGAGCAGTACTTC.

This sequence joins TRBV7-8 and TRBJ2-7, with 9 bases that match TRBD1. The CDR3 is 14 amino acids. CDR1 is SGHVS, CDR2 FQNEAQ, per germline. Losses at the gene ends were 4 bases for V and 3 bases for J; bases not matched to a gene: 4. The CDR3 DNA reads TGTGCCAGCAGCTCGACAGGGGGGGTCTACGAGCAGTACTTC. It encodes CASSSTGGVYEQYF.

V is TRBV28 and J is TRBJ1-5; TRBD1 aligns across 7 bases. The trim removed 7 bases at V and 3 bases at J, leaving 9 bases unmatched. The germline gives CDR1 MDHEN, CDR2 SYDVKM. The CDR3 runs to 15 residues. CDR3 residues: CASKPSQGFNQPQHF. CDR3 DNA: TGTGCCAGCAAACCCTCACAGGGGTTCAATCAGCCCCAGCATTTT.

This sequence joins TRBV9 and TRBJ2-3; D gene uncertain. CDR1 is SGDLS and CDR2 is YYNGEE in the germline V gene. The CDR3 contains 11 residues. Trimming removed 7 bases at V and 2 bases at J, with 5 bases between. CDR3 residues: CASGYTDTQYF. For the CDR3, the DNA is TGTGCCAGCGGATACACAGATACGCAGTATTTT.

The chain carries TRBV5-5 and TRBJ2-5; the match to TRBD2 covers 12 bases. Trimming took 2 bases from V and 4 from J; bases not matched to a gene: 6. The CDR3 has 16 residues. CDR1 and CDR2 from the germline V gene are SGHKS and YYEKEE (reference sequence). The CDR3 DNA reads TGTGCCAGCAGCTTAACTAGCGGGAGGCCGGGAGAGACCCAGTACTTC. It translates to CASSLTSGRPGETQYF.

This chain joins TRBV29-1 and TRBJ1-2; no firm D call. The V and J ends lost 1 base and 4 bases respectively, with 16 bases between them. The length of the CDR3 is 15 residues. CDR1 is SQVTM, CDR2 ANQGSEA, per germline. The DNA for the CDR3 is TGCAGCGTTGAAGTTACCGAGGGTCTCGGCTATGGCTACACCTTC. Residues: CSVEVTEGLGYGYTF. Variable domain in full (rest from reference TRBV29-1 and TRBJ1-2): SAVISQKPSRDICQRGTSLTIQCQVDSQVTMMFWYRQQPGQSLTLIATANQGSEATYESGFVIDKFPISRPNLTFSTLTVSNMSPEDSSIYLCSVEVTEGLGYGYTFGSGTRLTVV.

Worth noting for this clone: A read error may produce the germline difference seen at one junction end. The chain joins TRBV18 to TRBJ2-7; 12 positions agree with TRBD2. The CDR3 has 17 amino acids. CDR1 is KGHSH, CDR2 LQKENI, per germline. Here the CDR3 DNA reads TGTGCCAGCTCACCGCCGACTAGCGGGAGTAATCCCTATGAGCAGTACTTC. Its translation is CASSPPTSGSNPYEQYF.

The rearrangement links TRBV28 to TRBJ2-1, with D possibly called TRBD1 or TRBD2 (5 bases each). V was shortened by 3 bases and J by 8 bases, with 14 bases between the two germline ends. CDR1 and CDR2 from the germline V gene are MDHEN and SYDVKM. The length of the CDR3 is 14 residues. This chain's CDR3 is CASSFEGMGDEQFF. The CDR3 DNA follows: TGTGCCAGCAGTTTCGAGGGGATGGGCGATGAGCAGTTCTTC.

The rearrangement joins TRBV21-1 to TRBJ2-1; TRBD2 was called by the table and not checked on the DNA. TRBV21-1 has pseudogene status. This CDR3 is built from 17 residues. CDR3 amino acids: CASSKEERESSYNEQFF. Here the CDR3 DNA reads TGTGCCAGCAGCAAAGAGGAGCGGGAAAGCTCCTACAATGAGCAGTTCTTC.

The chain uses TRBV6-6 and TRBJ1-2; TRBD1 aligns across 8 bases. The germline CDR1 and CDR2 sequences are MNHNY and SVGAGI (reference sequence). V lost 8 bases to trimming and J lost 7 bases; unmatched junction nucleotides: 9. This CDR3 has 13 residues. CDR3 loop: CASSIVTGGGYTF. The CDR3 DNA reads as TGTGCCAGCTCCATCGTAACAGGGGGTGGCTACACCTTC.

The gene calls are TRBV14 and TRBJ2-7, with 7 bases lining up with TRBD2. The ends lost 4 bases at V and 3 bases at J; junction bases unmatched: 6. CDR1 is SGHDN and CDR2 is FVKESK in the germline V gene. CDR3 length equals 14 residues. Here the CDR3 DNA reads TGTGCCAGCAGCCCGGTTGGGGGGGGCTACGAGCAGTACTTC. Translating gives CASSPVGGGYEQYF.

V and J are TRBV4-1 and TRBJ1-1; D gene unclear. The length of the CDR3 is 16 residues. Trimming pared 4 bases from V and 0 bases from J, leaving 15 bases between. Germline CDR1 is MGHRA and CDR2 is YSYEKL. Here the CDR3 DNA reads TGCGCCAGCAGCCCGGCAAGAGGGCCCCTGAACACTGAAGCTTTCTTT. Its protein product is CASSPARGPLNTEAFF.

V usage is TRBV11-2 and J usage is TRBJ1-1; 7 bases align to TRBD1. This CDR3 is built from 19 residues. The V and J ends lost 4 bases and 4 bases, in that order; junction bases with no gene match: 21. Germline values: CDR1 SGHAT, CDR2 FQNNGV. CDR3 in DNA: TGTGCCAGCAGCTCAGTCTTAGGACCGGAAGGGACAGAGGGCACTGAAGCTTTCTTT. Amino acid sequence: CASSSVLGPEGTEGTEAFF. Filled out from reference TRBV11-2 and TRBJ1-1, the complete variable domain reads EAGVAQSPRYKIIEKRQSVAFWCNPISGHATLYWYQQILGQGPKLLIQFQNNGVVDDSQLPKDRFSAERLKGVDSTLKIQPAKLEDSAVYLCASSSVLGPEGTEGTEAFFGQGTRLTVV.

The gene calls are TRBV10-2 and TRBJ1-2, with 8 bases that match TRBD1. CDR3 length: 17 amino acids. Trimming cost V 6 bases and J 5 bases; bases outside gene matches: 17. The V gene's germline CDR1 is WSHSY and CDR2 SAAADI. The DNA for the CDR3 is TGCGCCAGCAGAACTGGACAGGGCCGTGGGGGAGATTATGGCTACACCTTC. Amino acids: CASRTGQGRGGDYGYTF.

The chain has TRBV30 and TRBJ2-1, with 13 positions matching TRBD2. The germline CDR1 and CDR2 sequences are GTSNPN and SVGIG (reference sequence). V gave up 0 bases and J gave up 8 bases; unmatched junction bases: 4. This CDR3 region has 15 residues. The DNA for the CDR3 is TGTGCCTGGAGTGTCGGGACTAGCGGGATGGATGAGCAGTTCTTC. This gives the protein CAWSVGTSGMDEQFF.

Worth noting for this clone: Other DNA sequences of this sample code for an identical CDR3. The DNA of the CDR3 is TGTGCCAGCAGCCAAACAGGGTCGTCCTACGAGCAGTACTTC. Its protein is CASSQTGSSYEQYF. The chain uses TRBV14 and TRBJ2-7, with D perhaps matching TRBD1 (6 bases). There are 14 residues in the CDR3. Germline assignment: CDR1 SGHDN and CDR2 FVKESK. V was trimmed by 2 bases and J by 1 base, leaving 9 bases between them.

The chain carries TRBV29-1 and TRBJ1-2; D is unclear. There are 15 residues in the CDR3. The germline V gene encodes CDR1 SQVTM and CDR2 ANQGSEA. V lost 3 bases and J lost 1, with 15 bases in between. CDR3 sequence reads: CSVDPPNGLNYGYTF. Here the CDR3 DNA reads TGCAGCGTTGATCCTCCGAACGGGCTTAACTATGGCTACACCTTC.

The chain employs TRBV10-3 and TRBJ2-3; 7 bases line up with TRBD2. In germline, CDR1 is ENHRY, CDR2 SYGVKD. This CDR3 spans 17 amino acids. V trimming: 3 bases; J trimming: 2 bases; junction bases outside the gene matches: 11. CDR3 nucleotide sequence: TGTGCCATCAGTGAACGAAAACTAGAGCGGGACACAGATACGCAGTATTTT. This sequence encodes CAISERKLERDTDTQYF.

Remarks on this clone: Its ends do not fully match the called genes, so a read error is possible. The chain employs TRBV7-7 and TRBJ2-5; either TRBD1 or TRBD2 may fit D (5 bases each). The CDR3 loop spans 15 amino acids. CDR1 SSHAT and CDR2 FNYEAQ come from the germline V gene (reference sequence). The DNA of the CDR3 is TGTGCTAGCAGCCTGGTCGCTCAGGGCGGGGAGACCCAGTACTTC. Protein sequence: CASSLVAQGGETQYF. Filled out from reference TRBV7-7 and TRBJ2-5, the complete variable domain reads GAGVSQSPRYKVTKRGQDVTLRCDPISSHATLYWYQQALGQGPEFLTYFNYEAQPDKSGLPSDRFSAERPEGSISTLTIQRTEQRDSAMYRCASSLVAQGGETQYFGPGTRLLVL.